The 27 T cell receptor beta chains below all came from one sample that was sequenced in a study of OX40 agonist ivuxolimab in advanced cancers. Repertoires were generated with immunoSEQ multiplex PCR, while TCRdb's copy carries only in-frame clones and drops some. Of under 80,000 clones in the sample, approximately 90% are singletons; the top ten hold just over 2%. The sequencing here drew on CD4+ or CD8+ T cells sorted from blood, taken in a trial of the OX40 agonist ivuxolimab. The receptors come from an adult with an advanced solid tumor such as melanoma, head and neck, liver or kidney cancer.

The rearrangement uses TRBV27 and TRBJ1-2; a possible D gene is TRBD1 (6 bases). The germline V and J ends were trimmed by 3 bases and 7 bases, with 15 bases remaining between them. This CDR3 has 14 amino acids. Germline V gives CDR1 MNHEY, CDR2 SMNVEV (reference sequence). The DNA of the CDR3 is TGTGCCAGCAGTTTGCAAACAGGGATTGCTGGCTACACCTTC. Its translation is CASSLQTGIAGYTF.

V and J are TRBV5-1 and TRBJ2-1, with 11 bases that match TRBD2. J lost 3 bases, V lost 4 bases, and 3 bases had no gene match. Germline CDR1 is SGHRS and CDR2 is YFSETQ. This CDR3 is 15 amino acids long. The DNA of the CDR3 is TGCGCCAGCAGCACCGGGACTAGCGGCTACAATGAGCAGTTCTTC. Its protein is CASSTGTSGYNEQFF.

This chain connects TRBV6-5 to TRBJ1-5; maybe TRBD1 (5 bases). The CDR3 sequence is 13 residues long. Germline assignment: CDR1 MNHEY and CDR2 SVGAGI. Deletions cut 0 bases from V and 6 bases from J, with 6 bases between. For the CDR3, the DNA is TGTGCCAGCAGTTACTCGAGGGGTCAGCCCCAGCATTTT. It specifies CASSYSRGQPQHF.

The chain employs TRBV7-2 and TRBJ2-4; 7 nucleotides line up with TRBD2. The ends lost 3 bases at V and 7 bases at J; junction bases unmatched: 9. Germline lookup yields CDR1 SGHTA and CDR2 FQGNSA. The CDR3 has 15 amino acids. This chain's CDR3 is CASSFSRGDWNIQYF. For the CDR3, the DNA is TGTGCCAGCAGCTTTAGTCGGGGGGATTGGAACATTCAGTACTTC.

This clone was seen a few times. The V call is TRBV29-1, the J call TRBJ1-1; possibly TRBD1 for D (5 bases). This CDR3 has 10 amino acids. V was shortened by 7 bases and J by 8 bases, with 11 bases between the two germline ends. Germline V gene sequence: CDR1 SQVTM, CDR2 ANQGSEA. This chain's CDR3 is CSAAYREAFF. The CDR3 region has the DNA TGCAGCGCGGCTTACAGGGAAGCTTTCTTT.

The chain couples TRBV21-1 to TRBJ2-7; the D call of TRBD1 is as the table states it, not checked on the DNA. TRBV21-1 is flagged as a pseudogene. The CDR3 length is 15 residues. The CDR3 region has the DNA TGTGCCAGCAGCTACAGGGGGCCATTCCGATACGAGCAGTACTTC. Residues: CASSYRGPFRYEQYF.

The chain links TRBV7-3 to TRBJ2-3; possibly TRBD2 for D (6 bases). CDR3 length: 14 residues. V was clipped by 2 bases and J by 4 bases, with 10 bases between them. Per germline, CDR1 SGHTA and CDR2 FQGTGA. The CDR3 nucleotides read TGTGCCAGCAGCTTACTTGGGGAGGCAGATACGCAGTATTTT. Its translation is CASSLLGEADTQYF.

V and J are TRBV11-2 and TRBJ2-7; 8 bases are a match to TRBD2. The J segment lost 2 bases and the V segment lost 6 bases, leaving 3 bases of the junction unmatched. The CDR3 consists of 13 residues. Germline-derived CDR1 and CDR2 are SGHAT and FQNNGV. The CDR3 DNA sequence: TGTGCCAGCAGGGGACTAGTTCCCTACGAGCAGTACTTC. It codes for CASRGLVPYEQYF.

The V and J genes are TRBV10-2 and TRBJ2-5; the match to TRBD1 covers 9 bases. This CDR3 has 15 residues. The germline CDR1 and CDR2 sequences are WSHSY and SAAADI. V was pared by 2 bases and J by 4 bases, with 5 bases of the junction left unmatched. CDR3 coding DNA: TGCGCCAGCAGTGAGAAGGACAGGGGATCAGAGACCCAGTACTTC. Its protein is CASSEKDRGSETQYF.

This chain joins TRBV7-9 and TRBJ1-5; D gene uncertain. Germline assignment: CDR1 SEHNR and CDR2 FQNEAQ (reference sequence). The CDR3 runs 16 residues. The V end lost 4 bases, the J end lost 2 bases, and 15 bases lay between the germline ends. CDR3 nucleotide sequence: TGTGCCAGCAGCTCTGATGGACCGAGGGGCAATCAGCCCCAGCATTTT. Translation: CASSSDGPRGNQPQHF.

The V call is TRBV7-2, the J call TRBJ2-1; D uncertain. This CDR3 region has 12 residues. Germline CDR1 is SGHTA and CDR2 is FQGNSA. V was cut by 1 base and J by 6 bases, with 4 bases left in between. CDR3 protein: CASSLVGNEQFF. CDR3 in DNA: TGTGCCAGCAGCTTAGTTGGCAATGAGCAGTTCTTC.

This chain connects TRBV28 to TRBJ2-7; 9 positions agree with TRBD2. V lost 2 bases, J lost 3 bases, and 5 bases stayed unmatched. The germline V gene encodes CDR1 MDHEN and CDR2 SYDVKM. CDR3 size: 15 residues. The CDR3: CASSLKLAGFYEQYF. CDR3 in DNA: TGTGCCAGCAGTTTAAAACTAGCGGGTTTCTACGAGCAGTACTTC.

The J gene is TRBJ2-3, the V gene TRBV14; D uncertain. Trimming shortened V by 4 bases and J by 4 bases, and 12 bases separated the two germline ends. Per germline, CDR1 SGHDN and CDR2 FVKESK. The CDR3 length is 14 residues. The CDR3 is CASSPSTFADTQYF. The CDR3 region has the DNA TGTGCCAGCAGCCCCTCAACGTTCGCAGATACGCAGTATTTT.

This clone was detected once. This chain joins TRBV19 and TRBJ2-3, with D maybe TRBD2 (5 bases). V was cut by 10 bases and J by 1 base, with 12 bases left in between. Germline CDR1 is LNHDA and CDR2 is SQIVND (reference sequence). The CDR3 consists of 13 residues. CDR3 sequence: CATQRGRTDTQYF. CDR3 coding DNA: TGTGCCACCCAACGAGGGCGCACAGATACGCAGTATTTT.

The J gene is TRBJ1-2, the V gene TRBV4-3; D uncertain. CDR3 size: 13 residues. Germline loops: CDR1 LGHNA, CDR2 YSLEER. Trimming left V 1 base short and J 8 bases short, with 11 bases between. The DNA for the CDR3 is TGCGCCAGCAGCCAAGGTCCCGAAGCGGGCTACACCTTC. It specifies CASSQGPEAGYTF.

The chain employs TRBV11-2 and TRBJ2-1; 8 bases align to TRBD2. Germline trimming cut 1 base from V and 8 bases from J; bases unmatched to any gene: 16. The CDR3 consists of 18 residues. Germline V gives CDR1 SGHAT, CDR2 FQNNGV. In DNA, the CDR3 is TGTGCCAGCAGCTTAGGAAGTCTTTCGGCAGGGCGGGGGGATGAGCAGTTCTTC. It is translated as CASSLGSLSAGRGDEQFF.

The rearrangement joins TRBV6-1 to TRBJ2-6, with D uncertain. V was shortened by 5 bases and J by 2 bases, with 10 bases between the two germline ends. CDR1 MNHNS and CDR2 SASEGT come from the germline V gene. This CDR3 has 15 amino acids. CDR3 DNA: TGTGCCAGCAGTTCCGAAAGGGCTGGGGCCAACGTCCTGACTTTC. This translates into CASSSERAGANVLTF.

The rearrangement joins TRBV7-3 to TRBJ2-3; 7 nucleotides agree with TRBD2. The V gene's germline CDR1 is SGHTA and CDR2 FQGTGA. J was trimmed by 2 bases and V by 2 bases; bases with no gene match: 4. This CDR3 has 15 residues. The CDR3 DNA sequence: TGTGCCAGCAGCTTATCCAGCGGGACCACAGATACGCAGTATTTT. Amino acid sequence: CASSLSSGTTDTQYF.

The chain joins TRBV7-2 to TRBJ2-3; D tentatively reads TRBD1 or TRBD2 (5 bases each). V was trimmed by 8 bases and J by 2 bases, leaving 14 bases between them. This CDR3 spans 14 amino acids. CDR1 SGHTA and CDR2 FQGNSA come from the germline V gene. In DNA, the CDR3 is TGTGCCAGCCTCCCTCGGGGCACCACAGATACGCAGTATTTT. Amino acid sequence: CASLPRGTTDTQYF.

The CDR3 loop reads CSVGGTGWGGYTF. The DNA for the CDR3 is TGCAGCGTTGGCGGGACAGGATGGGGTGGCTACACCTTC. The rearrangement joins TRBV29-1 to TRBJ1-2, with TRBD1 matching 8 bases. From germline, CDR1 is SQVTM and CDR2 ANQGSEA. Losses at the gene ends were 4 bases for V and 7 bases for J; bases not matched to a gene: 8. This CDR3 is built from 13 residues.

This clone was seen once. This chain connects TRBV10-3 to TRBJ1-5; D call uncertain. The CDR3 has 14 residues. Germline CDR1 and CDR2: ENHRY and SYGVKD. The germline V and J ends were trimmed by 3 bases and 3 bases, with 9 bases remaining between them. This chain's CDR3 is CAISDQDYNQPQHF. The CDR3 DNA sequence: TGTGCCATCAGTGATCAGGATTACAATCAGCCCCAGCATTTT.

The rearrangement uses TRBV11-2 and TRBJ2-7; D remains ambiguous. The germline V gene encodes CDR1 SGHAT and CDR2 FQNNGV. V lost 4 bases and J lost 3, with 7 bases in between. The CDR3 covers 12 residues. CDR3 sequence reads: CASSSASYEQYF. As DNA, the CDR3 is TGTGCCAGCAGCTCGGCGAGCTACGAGCAGTACTTC. Variable domain in full (rest from reference TRBV11-2 and TRBJ2-7): EAGVAQSPRYKIIEKRQSVAFWCNPISGHATLYWYQQILGQGPKLLIQFQNNGVVDDSQLPKDRFSAERLKGVDSTLKIQPAKLEDSAVYLCASSSASYEQYFGPGTRLTVT.

The chain links TRBV30 to TRBJ2-2, with a possible D match to TRBD1 (5 bases). This CDR3 contains 14 residues. V was pared by 4 bases and J by 2 bases, with 11 bases between. Germline V gives CDR1 GTSNPN, CDR2 SVGIG (reference sequence). The CDR3 here is CAWKGQGNTGELFF. CDR3 bases: TGTGCCTGGAAGGGCCAGGGAAACACCGGGGAGCTGTTTTTT.

About this clone: A read error may produce the germline difference seen at one junction end. The genes are TRBV5-1 and TRBJ2-2, with TRBD2 as a possible D gene (7 bases). The CDR3 covers 13 residues. Germline values: CDR1 SGHRS, CDR2 YFSETQ. CDR3 residues: CASSLATGRDLFF. CDR3 DNA: TGCGCCAGCAGCTTGGCTACAGGGAGGGATCTGTTTTTT.

The gene calls are TRBV30 and TRBJ1-4, with D maybe TRBD1 (6 bases). CDR3 size: 14 residues. The germline CDR1 and CDR2 sequences are GTSNPN and SVGIG (reference sequence). Trimming cost V 4 bases and J 3 bases, with 12 bases left between them. The CDR3 nucleotides are TGTGCCTGGATTCGGGGGGCACCTAATGAAAAACTGTTTTTT. It translates to CAWIRGAPNEKLFF.

This chain joins TRBV28 and TRBJ2-7; 7 bases align to TRBD1. V lost 6 bases, J lost 7 bases, and 6 bases stayed unmatched. Germline V gene data show CDR1 as MDHEN and CDR2 as SYDVKM. This CDR3 has 12 residues. CDR3 sequence reads: CASSETGWEQYF. DNA of the CDR3: TGTGCCAGCAGCGAGACAGGGTGGGAGCAGTACTTC. The full variable domain, with the rest looked up from reference TRBV28 and TRBJ2-7, is DVKVTQSSRYLVKRTGEKVFLECVQDMDHENMFWYRQDPGLGLRLIYFSYDVKMKEKGDIPEGYSVSREKKERFSLILESASTNQTSMYLCASSETGWEQYFGPGTRLTVT.

The gene calls are TRBV5-4 and TRBJ1-2, with 9 bases identical to TRBD1. Germline CDR1 SGHNT, CDR2 YYREEE (reference sequence). The ends lost 5 bases at V and 7 bases at J; junction bases unmatched: 9. The CDR3 has 14 amino acids. CDR3 region: CASSLRQGVFGYTF. DNA of the CDR3: TGTGCCAGCAGTTTGCGACAGGGGGTTTTTGGCTACACCTTC. The variable domain in full, with the rest retrieved from reference TRBV5-4 and TRBJ1-2, is ETGVTQSPTHLIKTRGQQVTLRCSSQSGHNTVSWYQQALGQGPQFIFQYYREEENGRGNFPPRFSGLQFPNYSSELNVNALELDDSALYLCASSLRQGVFGYTFGSGTRLTVV.